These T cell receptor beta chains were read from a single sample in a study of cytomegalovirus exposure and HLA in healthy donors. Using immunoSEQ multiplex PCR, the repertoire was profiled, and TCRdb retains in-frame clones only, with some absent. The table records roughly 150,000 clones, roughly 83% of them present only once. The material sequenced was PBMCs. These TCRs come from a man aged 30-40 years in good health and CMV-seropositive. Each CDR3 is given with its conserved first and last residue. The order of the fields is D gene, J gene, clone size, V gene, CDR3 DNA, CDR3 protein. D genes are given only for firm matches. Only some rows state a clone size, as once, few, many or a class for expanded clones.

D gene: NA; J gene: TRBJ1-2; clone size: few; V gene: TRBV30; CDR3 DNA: TGTGCCGCAACCGCGGGGGCCAACTATGGCTACACCTTC; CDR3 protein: CAATAGANYGYTF
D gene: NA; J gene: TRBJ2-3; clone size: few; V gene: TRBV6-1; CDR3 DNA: TGTGCCAGCAGCTTAGCCCCTCGCGATACGCAGTATTTT; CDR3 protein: CASSLAPRDTQYF
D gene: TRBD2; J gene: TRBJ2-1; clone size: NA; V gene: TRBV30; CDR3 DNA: TGTGCCTGGGGACTAGCGGGGCTAATAGTGGATGAGCAGTTCTTC; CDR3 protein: CAWGLAGLIVDEQFF
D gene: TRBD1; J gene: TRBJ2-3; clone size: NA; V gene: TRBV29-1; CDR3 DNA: TGCAGCGTGGTCCGGGACAGGGGCCCAGATACGCAGTATTTT; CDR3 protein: CSVVRDRGPDTQYF
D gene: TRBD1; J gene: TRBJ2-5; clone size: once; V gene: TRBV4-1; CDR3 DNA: TGCGCCAGCAGCCAAGAAGAGGGGGCAAAGACCCAGTACTTC; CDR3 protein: CASSQEEGAKTQYF
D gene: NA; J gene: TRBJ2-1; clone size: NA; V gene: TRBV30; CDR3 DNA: TGTGCCTGGAGTGTAGCCAGAGGGTCTGAGCAGTTCTTC; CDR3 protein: CAWSVARGSEQFF
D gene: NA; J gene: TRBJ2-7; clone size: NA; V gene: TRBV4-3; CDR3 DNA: TGCGCCAGCAGCCAAGATTGGCGGGGCCTTTCCTACGAGCAGTACTTC; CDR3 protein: CASSQDWRGLSYEQYF
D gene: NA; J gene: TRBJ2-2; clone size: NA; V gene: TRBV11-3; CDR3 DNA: TGTGCCAGCAGCTTAAACGGGGGAGCGAACACCGGGGAGCTGTTTTTT; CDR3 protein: CASSLNGGANTGELFF
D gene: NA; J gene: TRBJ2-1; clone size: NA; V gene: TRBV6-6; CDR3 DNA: TGTGCCACCCTACAGCGGAGCTCCTACAATGAGCAGTTCTTC; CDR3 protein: CATLQRSSYNEQFF
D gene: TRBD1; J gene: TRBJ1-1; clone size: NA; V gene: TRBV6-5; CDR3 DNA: TGTGCCAGCAGTTCCCTCCCCGGACAGGGTCGGACTGAAGCTTTCTTT; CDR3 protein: CASSSLPGQGRTEAFF
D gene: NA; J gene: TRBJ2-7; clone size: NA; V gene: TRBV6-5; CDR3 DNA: TGTGCCAGCAGCCCCGCCCCGGACAGCTCCTACGAGCAGTACTTC; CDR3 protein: CASSPAPDSSYEQYF
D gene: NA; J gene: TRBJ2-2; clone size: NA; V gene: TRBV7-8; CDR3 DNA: TGTGCCAGCAGCTTAGTCGGCGGGGGCGTCCCGTCCGGGGAGCTGTTTTTT; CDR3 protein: CASSLVGGGVPSGELFF
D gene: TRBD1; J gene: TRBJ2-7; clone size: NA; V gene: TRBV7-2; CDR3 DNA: TGTGCCAGCAGCCGAGATTGGGACAGGGCCGAAGAGCAGTACTTC; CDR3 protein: CASSRDWDRAEEQYF
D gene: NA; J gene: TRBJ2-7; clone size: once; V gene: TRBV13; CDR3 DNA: TGTGCCAGCAGCAACAGGGTCTACGAGCAGTACTTC; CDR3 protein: CASSNRVYEQYF
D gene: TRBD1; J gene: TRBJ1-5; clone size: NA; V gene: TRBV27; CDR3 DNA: TGTGCCAGCGGAGAACAGGGGACTAGCAATCAGCCCCAGCATTTT; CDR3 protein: CASGEQGTSNQPQHF
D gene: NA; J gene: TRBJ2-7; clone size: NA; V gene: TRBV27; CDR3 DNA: TGTGCCAGCTCGGCCGGACAGTCCATTATCTACGAGCAGTACTTC; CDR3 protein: CASSAGQSIIYEQYF
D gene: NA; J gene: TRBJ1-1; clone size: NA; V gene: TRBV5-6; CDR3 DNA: TGTGCCAGTCAATTCGGGAACACTGAAGCTTTCTTT; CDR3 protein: CASQFGNTEAFF
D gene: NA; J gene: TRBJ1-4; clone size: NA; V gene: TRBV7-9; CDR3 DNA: TGTGCCAGCAGCTTAAGTAGGACTTCAACTAATGAAAAACTGTTTTTT; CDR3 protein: CASSLSRTSTNEKLFF
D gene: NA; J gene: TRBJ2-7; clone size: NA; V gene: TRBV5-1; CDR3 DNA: TGCGCCAGCAGCTTCACCCAGGGGGGTTCCTACGAGCAGTACTTC; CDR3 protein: CASSFTQGGSYEQYF
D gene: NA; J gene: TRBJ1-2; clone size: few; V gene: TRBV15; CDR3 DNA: TGTGCCACCAGCAGAGAATCTCGGGTTGGCTACACCTTC; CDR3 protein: CATSRESRVGYTF
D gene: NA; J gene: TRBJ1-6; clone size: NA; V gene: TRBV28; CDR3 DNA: TGTGCCAGCAGTCCCCCGACAGGCGGAAGGTCACCCCTCCACTTT; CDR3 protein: CASSPPTGGRSPLHF
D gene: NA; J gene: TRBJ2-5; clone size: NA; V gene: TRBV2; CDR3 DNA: TGTGCCAGCAGTGATATAGAGAAACAAGAGACCCAGTACTTC; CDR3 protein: CASSDIEKQETQYF
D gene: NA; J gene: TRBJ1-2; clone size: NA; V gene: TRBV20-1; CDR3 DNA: TGCAGTGCTAGAGATCAACAGGTCTACACCTTC; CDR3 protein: CSARDQQVYTF